The clone carrying this T cell receptor (beta chain) was observed once. Germline CDR1 SNHLY, CDR2 FYNNEI. The CDR3 is made up of 14 amino acids. The V segment lost 6 bases and the J segment 5 bases; nucleotides outside the gene matches: 5. The record originates from a study of blood T cell repertoires in COVID-19. TCRdb's table, derived via immunoSEQ multiplex PCR, lists solely in-frame clones and lacks some. The data contain roughly 250,000 clones, roughly nine tenths of them seen just once; the ten biggest clones take up more than 1%. Sequencing input: PBMCs or T cells enriched from blood (not recorded which). This clonotype was obtained from a human donor in a cohort exposed to, infected with or recovered from COVID-19 (not recorded which). The donor label of this sample is uncertain. The chain joins TRBV2 to TRBJ2-5, with 11 bases matching TRBD2. CDR3 coding DNA: TGTGCCAGCAGGTGGGGACTAGCGGATGAGACCCAGTACTTC. This sequence encodes CASRWGLADETQYF.